This T cell receptor (beta chain) came from a study of T cells in localized non-small cell lung cancer. Whole-study results and caveats: There were a median around 53 of the top 100 tumor clones appearing in adjacent lung. A higher density of T cells in blood coincided with extended overall survival. Sequencing was limited to one tumor region, leaving the possibility of heterogeneity open. Among the tissues sampled, uninvolved adjacent lung had the highest T cell clonality, above tumor.

The CDR3 runs 16 residues. Germline values: CDR1 SGHAT, CDR2 FQNNGV. The ends lost 5 bases at V and 0 bases at J; junction bases unmatched: 7. Here immunoSEQ multiplex PCR was the method, and the copy in TCRdb shows in-frame clones only, minus some. Of fewer than 95,000 clones in the sample, about nine tenths were seen once. Notes on this clone: The target antigen is unknown.

The sequencing here drew on PBMCs, taken before any cancer treatment. The rearrangement joins TRBV11-2 to TRBJ1-1; 9 bases align to TRBD1. The clonotype was recovered from a woman aged 35-70 years with stage II squamous cell lung carcinoma. The CDR3 reads CASSPGTGTMNTEAFF. For the CDR3, the DNA is TGTGCCAGCAGCCCCGGGACAGGGACGATGAACACTGAAGCTTTCTTT.